This T cell receptor beta chain was observed in a study of T cells after yellow fever vaccination. TCRdb ran MiXCR on the 5' RACE reads and lists one entry per CDR3 protein. Of some 500,000 distinct CDR3 sequences in the sample, about 13% were seen once. The TCR was taken from a man aged 30 to 39 who received the YFV17D yellow fever vaccine. Material: PBMCs, obtained on the day of the yellow fever booster vaccination.

CDR3 in amino acids: CSARDPSREQYF. The CDR3 DNA reads TGCAGTGCTAGAGATCCGTCGCGCGAGCAGTACTTC. The chain employs TRBV20-1 and TRBJ2-7; no firm D call. Trimming cost V 0 bases and J 6 bases, with 9 bases left between them. The length of the CDR3 is 12 residues. The germline CDR1 and CDR2 sequences are DFQATT and SNEGSKA (reference sequence).